The clone carrying this TCR beta chain was observed many times. Its target is not known. The read halts 3 residues ahead of the CDR3 end, with the missing end drawn from the germline J gene. The sample originates from a study of T cell clonality in common variable immunodeficiency. CDR1 SGHNT and CDR2 YYREEE come from the germline V gene (reference sequence). There are 14 residues in the CDR3. The V end lost 0 bases, the J end lost 0 bases, and 5 bases lay between the germline ends. Assay: immunoSEQ multiplex PCR; the TCRdb copy retains only in-frame clones and omits some. The record shows over 50,000 clones for this sample, with no singletons present. Both groups were predominantly of Caucasian heritage. Donors gave roughly 4.5 to 8.5 ml heparinized peripheral whole blood. Overall study findings and caveats: Repertoire-complication correlations in CVID were limited by patient heterogeneity. Authors noted CVID clonality's cause needs subpopulation repertoire sequencing.

Sequenced input: peripheral blood mononuclear cells. The chain employs TRBV5-4 and TRBJ2-3, with D uncertain. The TCR was taken from a person aged 18-70 years in good health. CDR3 loop: CASSLGASTDTQYF. The sequenced part of the CDR3 DNA is TGTGCCAGCAGCTTGGGGGCCAGCACAGATACG.